A selection of T cell receptor beta chains follows, all from one sample in a study of T cells in Graves' hyperthyroidism and ophthalmopathy. TCRdb re-called the multiplex PCR reads with MiXCR, one entry per CDR3 protein. The sample shows hundreds of thousands of distinct CDR3 sequences, over 40% of them seen only once. Sequencing was performed on peripheral blood or thyroid tissue (not recorded which). Source of these receptors: an adult man with Graves' disease, either hyperthyroidism or ophthalmopathy (not recorded which). The CDR3 runs from the conserved cysteine through the conserved F or W.

j_call: TRBJ1-1; v_call: TRBV5-1; cdr3_aa: CASSLNSANTEAFF
j_call: TRBJ1-4; v_call: TRBV24-1; cdr3_aa: CATSDTANEKLFF
j_call: TRBJ1-6; v_call: TRBV10-3; cdr3_aa: CAISLGQPNSPLHF
j_call: TRBJ2-5; v_call: TRBV25-1; cdr3_aa: CASSDATGGQETQYF
j_call: TRBJ2-5; v_call: TRBV7-9; cdr3_aa: CASSFGTSGGQETQYF
j_call: TRBJ2-7; v_call: TRBV29-1; cdr3_aa: CSVEGASGSYEQYF
j_call: TRBJ2-5; v_call: TRBV20-1; cdr3_aa: CSARSGTSGTEETQYF
j_call: TRBJ2-7; v_call: TRBV6-6; cdr3_aa: CASRDRGGTSAIEQYF
j_call: TRBJ1-2; v_call: TRBV7-9; cdr3_aa: CASGLEGYGYTF
j_call: TRBJ1-4; v_call: TRBV25-1; cdr3_aa: CASSEFLVQATNEKLFF